These 10 T cell receptor beta chains share one sample of origin, sequenced in a study of STAT5B mutations in CD4+ large granular lymphocyte leukemia. The assay was immunoSEQ multiplex PCR, and TCRdb's table has in-frame clones only and misses some. The data contain about 40,000 clones, roughly 80% of them singletons. The sequenced material came from CD4+ T cells from blood buffy coats. The receptors originated from a human donor in good health.

The chain employs TRBV11-1 and TRBJ2-1; the D gene is possibly TRBD1 (7 bases). Trimming left V 1 base short and J 3 bases short, with 13 bases between. Germline V lookup: CDR1 SGHAT, CDR2 FQDESV (reference sequence). The length of the CDR3 is 16 residues. CDR3 region: CASSLVPGGSYNEQFF. CDR3 bases: TGTGCCAGCAGCTTAGTCCCAGGGGGGAGCTACAATGAGCAGTTCTTC. Full variable domain (missing parts from reference TRBV11-1 and TRBJ2-1): EAEVAQSPRYKITEKSQAVAFWCDPISGHATLYWYRQILGQGPELLVQFQDESVVDDSQLPKDRFSAERLKGVDSTLKIQPAELGDSAMYLCASSLVPGGSYNEQFFGPGTRLTVL.

The chain carries TRBV18 and TRBJ1-1, with TRBD1 matching over 7 bases. Per the germline V gene, CDR1 is KGHSH and CDR2 is LQKENI. V shed 3 bases, J shed 1 base, and the junction held 11 bases outside the gene matches. The CDR3 consists of 17 residues. This CDR3 is CASSPARQGGTNTEAFF. The CDR3 nucleotides read TGTGCCAGCTCACCCGCACGACAGGGTGGAACGAACACTGAAGCTTTCTTT.

This clone has just a few counts. V and J are TRBV27 and TRBJ1-5; D not certain. Germline values: CDR1 MNHEY, CDR2 SMNVEV (reference sequence). Deletions cut 10 bases from V and 2 bases from J, with 6 bases between. This CDR3 is 11 amino acids long. The CDR3 DNA follows: TGTGCCACTCCCGGCAATCAGCCCCAGCATTTT. As protein: CATPGNQPQHF.

This chain connects TRBV28 to TRBJ1-2; a possible D gene is TRBD1 (6 bases). CDR1 is MDHEN and CDR2 is SYDVKM in the germline V gene. This CDR3 comprises 17 residues. The V and J ends lost 3 bases and 0 bases respectively, with 17 bases between them. The CDR3 is CASSLSAGGRSNYGYTF. CDR3 bases: TGTGCCAGCAGTTTGTCCGCCGGGGGGCGGTCTAACTATGGCTACACCTTC.

The CDR3 sequence: CASTPQGGGVGTQYF. The CDR3 region has the DNA TGTGCCAGCACGCCCCAGGGCGGGGGTGTTGGGACCCAGTACTTC. V usage is TRBV6-5 and J usage is TRBJ2-5, with 7 bases fitting TRBD2. Germline lookup yields CDR1 MNHEY and CDR2 SVGAGI. CDR3 length equals 15 residues. Unmatched junction bases numbered 15, after V lost 7 bases and J lost 7 bases.

This clone has a handful of counts. The chain has TRBV28 and TRBJ1-5; D is possibly TRBD1 (5 bases). The CDR3 totals 15 residues. Germline loops: CDR1 MDHEN, CDR2 SYDVKM. V lost 2 bases, J lost 3 bases, and 11 bases lay in between. This CDR3 reads CASSLPGTNNQPQHF. The CDR3 DNA reads TGTGCCAGCAGTTTACCAGGGACTAACAATCAGCCCCAGCATTTT.

The chain is built from TRBV11-2 and TRBJ1-1, with D uncertain. Trimming stripped 1 base from V and 4 bases from J, with 7 bases between. Per germline, CDR1 SGHAT and CDR2 FQNNGV. The CDR3 has 13 residues. Here the CDR3 reads CASSLGKGTEAFF. For the CDR3, the DNA is TGTGCCAGCAGCTTAGGTAAGGGCACTGAAGCTTTCTTT.

The chain has TRBV7-3 and TRBJ2-7, with D perhaps TRBD2 (5 bases). The germline gives CDR1 SGHTA, CDR2 FQGTGA. V lost 0 bases to trimming and J lost 1 base, with 16 bases between them. This CDR3 has 17 amino acids. The CDR3 DNA sequence: TGTGCCAGCAGCTTAACCCCGGACCGATCGGGGTCCTACGAGCAGTACTTC. It yields the protein CASSLTPDRSGSYEQYF.

This clone has a single count. V gene TRBV28 combines with J gene TRBJ1-5; 8 nucleotides agree with TRBD1. CDR3 length equals 15 residues. The V segment lost 5 bases and the J segment 4 bases; nucleotides outside the gene matches: 7. In germline, CDR1 is MDHEN, CDR2 SYDVKM. CDR3 nucleotides: TGTGCCAGCAGTCAAAGACAGGGGTTGAATCAGCCCCAGCATTTT. Translating it yields CASSQRQGLNQPQHF.

This rearrangement joins TRBV4-3 to TRBJ1-3; D remains unclear. V lost 0 bases and J 0 bases, leaving 6 bases between the germline ends. The CDR3 is 15 residues long. The germline V gene has CDR1 LGHNA and CDR2 YSLEER. The CDR3 protein is CASSQEDFSGNTIYF. The CDR3 nucleotides are TGCGCCAGCAGCCAAGAAGATTTCTCTGGAAACACCATATATTTT.